The 25 T cell receptor beta chains listed next were all sequenced from one sample in a study of cytomegalovirus exposure and HLA in healthy donors. Profiled with immunoSEQ multiplex PCR; TCRdb holds only in-frame clones, not every one. The sample lists a few hundred thousand clones; approximately 80% were seen once. Sequencing was performed on PBMCs. The receptors here all came from a woman aged 30 to 39 in good health and CMV-seropositive.

J is TRBJ1-2 and V is TRBV30; TRBD1 is a possible D gene (5 bases). Looked up from germline, CDR1 is GTSNPN and CDR2 is SVGIG (reference sequence). V was pared by 6 bases and J by 1 base, with 18 bases between. This CDR3 is 15 amino acids long. CDR3 coding DNA: TGTGCCTGCCCGACCGGGGCAGGCCGTAACTATGGCTACACCTTC. It specifies CACPTGAGRNYGYTF. The complete variable domain, with remaining parts taken from reference TRBV30 and TRBJ1-2, reads SQTIHQWPATLVQPVGSPLSLECTVEGTSNPNLYWYRQAAGRGLQLLFYSVGIGQISSEVPQNLSASRPQDRQFILSSKKLLLSDSGFYLCACPTGAGRNYGYTFGSGTRLTVV.

V gene TRBV6-1 combines with J gene TRBJ2-7; 11 bases map to TRBD1. Germline loops: CDR1 MNHNS, CDR2 SASEGT. V was clipped by 6 bases and J by 4 bases; unmatched bases: 8. CDR3 length: 15 amino acids. CDR3: CASRKGQGELYEQYF. For the CDR3, the DNA is TGTGCCAGCAGAAAGGGACAGGGGGAGTTGTACGAGCAGTACTTC.

This clone has just one count. The chain recombines TRBV6-1 with TRBJ1-3; D possibly corresponds to TRBD1 (5 bases). CDR1 is MNHNS and CDR2 is SASEGT in the germline V gene. This CDR3 is 15 amino acids long. Trimming cost V 2 bases and J 3 bases, with 11 bases left between them. DNA of the CDR3: TGTGCCAGCAGTGAAAACGAGGGGAGTGGAAACACCATATATTTT. It codes for CASSENEGSGNTIYF.

This clone appeared a single time. This chain uses TRBV29-1 with TRBJ2-5; 8 positions match TRBD1. This CDR3 is built from 14 residues. CDR1 and CDR2 from the germline V gene are SQVTM and ANQGSEA. After removal of 4 bases from V and 4 bases from J, the junction contained 8 bases not matched to a gene. The CDR3: CSVGRQGARETQYF. The CDR3 nucleotides read TGCAGCGTTGGCAGGCAGGGGGCGCGAGAGACCCAGTACTTC.

The gene calls are TRBV6-5 and TRBJ1-2; D gene uncertain. Trimming removed 6 bases from V and 7 bases from J, with 15 bases in between. The CDR3 runs to 13 residues. From germline, CDR1 is MNHEY and CDR2 SVGAGI. The CDR3 loop reads CASRRTSAGGYTF. The CDR3 DNA reads as TGTGCCAGCAGGCGGACTTCGGCGGGTGGCTACACCTTC.

This clone was detected a few times. V usage is TRBV2 and J usage is TRBJ1-1; no clear D. Germline V gene sequence: CDR1 SNHLY, CDR2 FYNNEI. Trimming shortened V by 4 bases and J by 5 bases, and 5 bases separated the two germline ends. The CDR3 sequence is 11 residues long. The DNA for the CDR3 is TGTGCCAGCAGTGGCTCAACTGAAGCTTTCTTT. It yields the protein CASSGSTEAFF.

This chain joins TRBV2 and TRBJ1-2, with D uncertain. Looked up from germline, CDR1 is SNHLY and CDR2 is FYNNEI. V gave up 0 bases and J gave up 6 bases, with 14 bases separating them. The CDR3 contains 15 residues. The CDR3 DNA is TGTGCCAGCAGTGAAGCATCGTCGGGAAGGGATGGCTACACCTTC. Protein: CASSEASSGRDGYTF. The complete variable domain, with remaining parts taken from reference TRBV2 and TRBJ1-2, reads EPEVTQTPSHQVTQMGQEVILRCVPISNHLYFYWYRQILGQKVEFLVSFYNNEISEKSEIFDDQFSVERPDGSNFTLKIRSTKLEDSAMYFCASSEASSGRDGYTFGSGTRLTVV.

The chain recombines TRBV4-3 with TRBJ1-3; no reliable D call. This CDR3 is built from 15 residues. Germline V gene sequence: CDR1 LGHNA, CDR2 YSLEER. The V and J ends lost 6 bases and 2 bases respectively, with 14 bases between them. The CDR3 region has the DNA TGCGCCAGCAGGGAGAGACTAGCTGCTGGAAACACCATATATTTT. Amino acids: CASRERLAAGNTIYF.

The rearrangement joins TRBV27 to TRBJ2-7, with TRBD1 matching 8 bases. CDR1 and CDR2 (germline): MNHEY, SMNVEV (reference sequence). Trimming at V came to 7 bases and at J to 1 base, leaving 6 bases not matched to a gene. The CDR3 sequence is 14 residues long. The CDR3 region is CASMGTGLSYEQYF. The CDR3 DNA sequence: TGTGCCAGCATGGGGACAGGCCTTTCCTACGAGCAGTACTTC.

J is TRBJ2-7 and V is TRBV5-6, with D unclear. The V gene's germline CDR1 is SGHDT and CDR2 YYEEEE. The CDR3 totals 14 residues. V lost 1 base and J lost 5, with 13 bases in between. CDR3 sequence reads: CASSLRAPAHEQYF. The CDR3, as DNA: TGTGCCAGCAGCTTGCGGGCACCGGCCCACGAGCAGTACTTC.

V and J are TRBV28 and TRBJ1-4; tentatively, D is TRBD1 (5 bases). The CDR3 has 14 amino acids. V lost 6 bases to trimming and J lost 7 bases, with 15 bases between them. From germline, CDR1 is MDHEN and CDR2 SYDVKM. The CDR3 reads CASSPGRGREKLFF. CDR3 nucleotide sequence: TGTGCCAGCAGCCCTGGAAGGGGCCGTGAAAAACTGTTTTTT.

The table lists this clone with a count of one. The chain has TRBV6-5 and TRBJ2-7, with TRBD1 matching over 7 bases. The V and J ends lost 6 bases and 6 bases, in that order; junction bases with no gene match: 14. The CDR3 sequence is 15 residues long. Germline CDR1 MNHEY, CDR2 SVGAGI. CDR3 DNA sequence: TGTGCCAGCAGCCCGGACAGGCTGACTCAGGGCGAGCAGTACTTC. This sequence encodes CASSPDRLTQGEQYF.

This clone was counted between two and nine times. This chain links TRBV9 with TRBJ1-2; D not resolved. The CDR3 loop spans 16 amino acids. V lost 1 base to trimming and J lost 0 bases, with 13 bases between them. CDR1 is SGDLS and CDR2 is YYNGEE in the germline V gene. CDR3 nucleotides: TGTGCCAGCAGCGTACTCAAGGACGCCGCTAACTATGGCTACACCTTC. This gives the protein CASSVLKDAANYGYTF. Complete variable domain (other parts from reference TRBV9 and TRBJ1-2): DSGVTQTPKHLITATGQRVTLRCSPRSGDLSVYWYQQSLDQGLQFLIQYYNGEERAKGNILERFSAQQFPDLHSELNLSSLELGDSALYFCASSVLKDAANYGYTFGSGTRLTVV.

The chain combines TRBV5-6 with TRBJ2-7, with D maybe TRBD2 (5 bases). CDR1 and CDR2 (germline): SGHDT, YYEEEE. The ends were cut back, 4 bases at V and 5 bases at J, with 13 bases in the middle. This CDR3 region has 13 residues. As DNA, the CDR3 is TGTGCCAGCAGCCCCGGAGGATCCCACGAGCAGTACTTC. It yields the protein CASSPGGSHEQYF.

This chain uses TRBV9 with TRBJ2-1; TRBD2 might be the D (6 bases). The CDR3 contains 16 residues. The germline CDR1 and CDR2 sequences are SGDLS and YYNGEE. The ends were cut back, 0 bases at V and 2 bases at J, with 12 bases in the middle. CDR3 coding DNA: TGTGCCAGCAGCGTAGCTTGGGACTCCACCTACAATGAGCAGTTCTTC. Translation: CASSVAWDSTYNEQFF. Looking up the rest from reference TRBV9 and TRBJ2-1 gives the full variable domain: DSGVTQTPKHLITATGQRVTLRCSPRSGDLSVYWYQQSLDQGLQFLIQYYNGEERAKGNILERFSAQQFPDLHSELNLSSLELGDSALYFCASSVAWDSTYNEQFFGPGTRLTVL.

This rearrangement joins TRBV25-1 to TRBJ1-3, with D possibly being TRBD1 (5 bases). The V gene lost 2 bases and the J gene lost 0 bases, with 17 bases spanning the gap. Germline CDR1 is MGHDK and CDR2 is SYGVNS. This CDR3 is built from 18 residues. The CDR3 DNA is TGTGCCAGCAGTGAAAGTGGGAGGGGAGGGAGCTCTGGAAACACCATATATTTT. Encoded protein: CASSESGRGGSSGNTIYF.

This clone appeared a few times. The J gene is TRBJ1-4, the V gene TRBV19; no definite D call. The CDR3 loop spans 13 amino acids. In germline, CDR1 is LNHDA, CDR2 SQIVND (reference sequence). Trimming stripped 5 bases from V and 9 bases from J, with 13 bases between. The CDR3 nucleotides are TGTGCCAGTAGTTACGGGCGTCTAAAAAAACTGTTTTTT. It is translated as CASSYGRLKKLFF. Filled out from reference TRBV19 and TRBJ1-4, the complete variable domain reads DGGITQSPKYLFRKEGQNVTLSCEQNLNHDAMYWYRQDPGQGLRLIYYSQIVNDFQKGDIAEGYSVSREKKESFPLTVTSAQKNPTAFYLCASSYGRLKKLFFGSGTQLSVL.

The gene calls are TRBV6-1 and TRBJ2-7, with TRBD1 matching 9 bases. CDR1 is MNHNS, CDR2 SASEGT, per germline. V lost 4 bases to trimming and J lost 3 bases; unmatched junction nucleotides: 7. This CDR3 is 15 amino acids long. The CDR3 nucleotides are TGTGCCAGCAGTGCCAATGACAGGGGGGGCTACGAGCAGTACTTC. Its protein product is CASSANDRGGYEQYF.

Only a few counts were recorded for this clone. V is TRBV7-2 and J is TRBJ2-5, with 13 bases identical to TRBD2. Germline V gene lookup returns CDR1 SGHTA and CDR2 FQGNSA. CDR3 length: 17 amino acids. The V segment lost 5 bases and the J segment 4 bases; nucleotides outside the gene matches: 10. CDR3 sequence reads: CASSPGRTSGSGETQYF. CDR3 nucleotides: TGTGCCAGCAGCCCGGGTCGGACTAGCGGGAGTGGAGAGACCCAGTACTTC. Variable domain in full (rest from reference TRBV7-2 and TRBJ2-5): GAGVSQSPSNKVTEKGKDVELRCDPISGHTALYWYRQSLGQGLEFLIYFQGNSAPDKSGLPSDRFSAERTGGSVSTLTIQRTQQEDSAVYLCASSPGRTSGSGETQYFGPGTRLLVL.

The rearrangement links TRBV4-1 to TRBJ1-3; D not certain. The V gene's germline CDR1 is MGHRA and CDR2 YSYEKL. The CDR3 extends over 15 amino acids. The V end lost 4 bases, the J end lost 1 base, and 11 bases lay between the germline ends. CDR3: CASSLRWESGNTIYF. The CDR3 DNA reads TGCGCCAGCAGCCTCCGCTGGGAGTCTGGAAACACCATATATTTT.

This clone was seen only a few times. The chain carries TRBV28 and TRBJ1-3, with 7 bases matching TRBD1. Unmatched junction bases numbered 10, after V lost 8 bases and J lost 0 bases. Looked up from germline, CDR1 is MDHEN and CDR2 is SYDVKM. The CDR3 contains 16 residues. CDR3 DNA: TGTGCCAGCGGCCCGAGGAGGGGGCTCTCTGGAAACACCATATATTTT. Its protein is CASGPRRGLSGNTIYF.

This clone was detected only once. The chain carries TRBV6-4 and TRBJ2-1; 7 bases align to TRBD2. Germline V gene lookup returns CDR1 MRHNA and CDR2 SNTAGT. CDR3 size: 13 residues. V gave up 4 bases and J gave up 9 bases; unmatched junction bases: 6. The CDR3 sequence is CASSGTSQGEQFF. In nucleotides, the CDR3 is TGTGCCAGCAGTGGGACTAGTCAGGGTGAGCAGTTCTTC.

About this clone itself: The junction differs from germline at one of its ends, possibly a read error. The chain links TRBV7-7 to TRBJ2-7, with 9 bases matching TRBD2. Germline CDR1 SSHAT, CDR2 FNYEAQ (reference sequence). The CDR3 runs to 15 residues. DNA of the CDR3: TGTGCTAGCAGTCCCGGGGTAGCGGGAGTCAACGAGCAGTACTTC. It translates to CASSPGVAGVNEQYF.

This clone was seen a single time. The chain is built from TRBV4-1 and TRBJ2-7; D uncertain. The CDR3 is made up of 14 amino acids. Germline lookup yields CDR1 MGHRA and CDR2 YSYEKL. V was cut by 0 bases and J by 4 bases, with 10 bases left in between. The CDR3 sequence is CASSQEAGEYEQYF. The CDR3 DNA sequence: TGCGCCAGCAGCCAAGAGGCCGGAGAGTACGAGCAGTACTTC.

The rearrangement joins TRBV19 to TRBJ2-1; 10 positions match TRBD2. In germline, CDR1 is LNHDA, CDR2 SQIVND (reference sequence). V shed 5 bases and J 9 bases; nucleotides not matched to a gene: 13. This CDR3 spans 16 amino acids. This chain's CDR3 is CASSVSTGLAEAEQFF. In DNA form, the CDR3 reads TGTGCCAGTAGTGTCTCGACCGGACTAGCGGAGGCTGAGCAGTTCTTC.